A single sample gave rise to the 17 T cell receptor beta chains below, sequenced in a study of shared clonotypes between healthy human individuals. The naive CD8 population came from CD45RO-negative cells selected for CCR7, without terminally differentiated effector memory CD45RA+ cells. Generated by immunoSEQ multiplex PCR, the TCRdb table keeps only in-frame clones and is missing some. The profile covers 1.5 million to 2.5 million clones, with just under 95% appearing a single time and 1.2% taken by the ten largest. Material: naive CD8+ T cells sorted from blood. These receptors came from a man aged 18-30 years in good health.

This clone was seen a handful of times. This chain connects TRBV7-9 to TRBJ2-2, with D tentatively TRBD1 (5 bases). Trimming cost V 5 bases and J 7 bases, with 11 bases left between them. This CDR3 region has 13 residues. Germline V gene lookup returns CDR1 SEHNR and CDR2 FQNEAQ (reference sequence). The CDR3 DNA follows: TGTGCCAGCAGCATGGGGCCGGGCGGGGAGCTGTTTTTT. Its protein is CASSMGPGGELFF.

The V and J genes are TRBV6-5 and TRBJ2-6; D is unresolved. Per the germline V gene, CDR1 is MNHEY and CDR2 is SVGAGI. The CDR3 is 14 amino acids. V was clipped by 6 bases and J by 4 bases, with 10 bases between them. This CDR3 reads CASRALGGANVLTF. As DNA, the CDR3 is TGTGCCAGCAGGGCCCTGGGGGGGGCCAACGTCCTGACTTTC.

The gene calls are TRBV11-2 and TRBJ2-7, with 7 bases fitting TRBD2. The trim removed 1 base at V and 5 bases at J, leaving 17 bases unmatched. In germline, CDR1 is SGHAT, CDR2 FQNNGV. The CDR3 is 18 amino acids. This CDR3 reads CASSLVNSAREPGNEQYF. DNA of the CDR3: TGTGCCAGCAGCTTAGTAAATTCTGCGCGGGAGCCAGGAAACGAGCAGTACTTC.

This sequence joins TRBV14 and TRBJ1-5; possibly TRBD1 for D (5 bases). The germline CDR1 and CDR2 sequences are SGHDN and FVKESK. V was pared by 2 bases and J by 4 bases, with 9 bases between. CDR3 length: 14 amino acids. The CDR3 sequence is CASSQLRGNQPQHF. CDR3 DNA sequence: TGTGCCAGCAGCCAACTTAGGGGAAATCAGCCCCAGCATTTT. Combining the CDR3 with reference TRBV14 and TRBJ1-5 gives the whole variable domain EAGVTQFPSHSVIEKGQTVTLRCDPISGHDNLYWYRRVMGKEIKFLLHFVKESKQDESGMPNNRFLAERTGGTYSTLKVQPAELEDSGVYFCASSQLRGNQPQHFGDGTRLSIL.

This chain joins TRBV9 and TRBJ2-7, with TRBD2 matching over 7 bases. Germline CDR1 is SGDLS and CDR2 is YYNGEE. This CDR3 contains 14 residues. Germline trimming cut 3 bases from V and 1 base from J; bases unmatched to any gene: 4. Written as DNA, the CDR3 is TGTGCCAGCAGCGCGGGACTACTTTCCTACGAGCAGTACTTC. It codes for CASSAGLLSYEQYF.

The DNA for the CDR3 is TGTGCCTGGAATTGGGGTGAACCCTACGAGCAGTACTTC. This translates into CAWNWGEPYEQYF. J is TRBJ2-7 and V is TRBV30; D is ambiguous. CDR1 and CDR2 (germline): GTSNPN, SVGIG (reference sequence). V dropped 4 bases and J dropped 2 bases, with 12 bases sitting between them. The length of the CDR3 is 13 residues.

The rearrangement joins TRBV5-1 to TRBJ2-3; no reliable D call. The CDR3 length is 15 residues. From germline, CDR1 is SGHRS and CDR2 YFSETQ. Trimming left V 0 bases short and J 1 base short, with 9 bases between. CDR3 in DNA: TGCGCCAGCAGCTTGGAGGGCTACGGCACAGATACGCAGTATTTT. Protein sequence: CASSLEGYGTDTQYF.

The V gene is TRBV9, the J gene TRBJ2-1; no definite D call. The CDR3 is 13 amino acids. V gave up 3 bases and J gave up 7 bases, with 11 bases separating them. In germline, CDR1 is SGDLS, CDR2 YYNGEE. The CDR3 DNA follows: TGTGCCAGCAGCGATCGATGGGGTAATGAGCAGTTCTTC. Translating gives CASSDRWGNEQFF. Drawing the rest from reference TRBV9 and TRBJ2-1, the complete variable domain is DSGVTQTPKHLITATGQRVTLRCSPRSGDLSVYWYQQSLDQGLQFLIQYYNGEERAKGNILERFSAQQFPDLHSELNLSSLELGDSALYFCASSDRWGNEQFFGPGTRLTVL.

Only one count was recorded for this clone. CDR3: CASSLTTGLKNGYTF. The CDR3 nucleotides are TGTGCCAGCAGTCTTACGACAGGGCTTAAGAATGGCTACACCTTC. The chain links TRBV6-1 to TRBJ1-2, with 7 positions matching TRBD1. The J segment lost 6 bases and the V segment lost 5 bases, leaving 12 bases of the junction unmatched. Per germline, CDR1 MNHNS and CDR2 SASEGT. This CDR3 spans 15 amino acids.

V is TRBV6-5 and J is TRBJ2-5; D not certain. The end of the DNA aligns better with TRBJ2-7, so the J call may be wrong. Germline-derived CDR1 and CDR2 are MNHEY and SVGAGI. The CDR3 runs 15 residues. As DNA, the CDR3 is TGTGCCAGCAGTTACCTCGAAGGGTTAGGTTACGAGCAGTACTTC. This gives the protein CASSYLEGLGYEQYF.

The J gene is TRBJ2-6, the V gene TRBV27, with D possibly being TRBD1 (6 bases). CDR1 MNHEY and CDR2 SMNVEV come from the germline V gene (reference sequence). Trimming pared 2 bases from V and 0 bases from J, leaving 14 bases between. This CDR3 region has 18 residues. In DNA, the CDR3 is TGTGCCAGCAGTTTAGTGGGGGCACCCAGCTCTGGGGCCAACGTCCTGACTTTC. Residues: CASSLVGAPSSGANVLTF.

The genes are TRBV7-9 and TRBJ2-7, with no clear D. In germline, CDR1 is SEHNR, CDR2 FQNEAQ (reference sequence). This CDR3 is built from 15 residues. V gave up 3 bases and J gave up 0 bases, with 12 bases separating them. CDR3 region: CASSFGPDTSYEQYF. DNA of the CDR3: TGTGCCAGCAGCTTTGGACCCGACACCTCCTACGAGCAGTACTTC.

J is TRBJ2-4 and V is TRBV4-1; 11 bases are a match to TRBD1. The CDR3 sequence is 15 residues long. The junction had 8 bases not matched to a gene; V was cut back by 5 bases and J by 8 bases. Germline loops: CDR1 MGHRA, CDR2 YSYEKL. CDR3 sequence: CASSYRTGGRDIQYF. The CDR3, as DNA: TGCGCCAGCAGCTATCGGACAGGGGGCCGGGACATTCAGTACTTC.

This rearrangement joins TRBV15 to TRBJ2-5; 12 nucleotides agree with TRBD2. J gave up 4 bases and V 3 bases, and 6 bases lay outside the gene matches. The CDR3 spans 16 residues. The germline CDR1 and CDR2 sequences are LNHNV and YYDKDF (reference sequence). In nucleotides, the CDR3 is TGTGCCACCAGCAGCACTCGACTAGCGGGGGTAGAGACCCAGTACTTC. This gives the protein CATSSTRLAGVETQYF. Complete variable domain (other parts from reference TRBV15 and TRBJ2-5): DAMVIQNPRYQVTQFGKPVTLSCSQTLNHNVMYWYQQKSSQAPKLLFHYYDKDFNNEADTPDNFQSRRPNTSFCFLDIRSPGLGDTAMYLCATSSTRLAGVETQYFGPGTRLLVL.

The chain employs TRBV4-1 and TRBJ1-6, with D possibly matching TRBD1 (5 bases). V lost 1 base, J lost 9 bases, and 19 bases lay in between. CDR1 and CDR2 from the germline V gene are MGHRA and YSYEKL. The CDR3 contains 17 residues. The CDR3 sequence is CASSQVIDSGGGSPLHF. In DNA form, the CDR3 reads TGCGCCAGCAGCCAAGTCATTGATTCGGGGGGTGGTTCACCCCTCCACTTT.

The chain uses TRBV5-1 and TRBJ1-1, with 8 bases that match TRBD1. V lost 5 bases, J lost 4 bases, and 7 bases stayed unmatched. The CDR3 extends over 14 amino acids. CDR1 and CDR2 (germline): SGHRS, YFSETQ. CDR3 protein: CASRLTGDGTEAFF. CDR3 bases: TGCGCCAGCAGGTTGACAGGGGACGGCACTGAAGCTTTCTTT.

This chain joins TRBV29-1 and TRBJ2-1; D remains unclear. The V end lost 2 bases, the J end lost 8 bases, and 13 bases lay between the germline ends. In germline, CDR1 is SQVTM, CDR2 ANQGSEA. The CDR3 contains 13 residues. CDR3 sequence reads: CSVESRRSDEQFF. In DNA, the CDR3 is TGCAGCGTTGAAAGTCGGAGATCGGATGAGCAGTTCTTC.